This TCR beta chain was recorded in a study of blood T cell repertoires in COVID-19. On the study more broadly: PBMCs, B-cell-depleted T cells, or T cells provided the cDNA or gDNA that made up the material.

Adults between about 18 and 89 years of age took part from fewer than 30 US areas. Cohort assignment relied on participant-reported clinical history. Participants classified as exposed had met a COVID-19 case within 2 weeks before study entry. The J segment lost 0 bases and the V segment lost 5 bases, leaving 3 bases of the junction unmatched. Germline values: CDR1 SGHAT, CDR2 FQNNGV. CDR3 size: 15 residues. This clone was counted once. Clones were sequenced by immunoSEQ multiplex PCR, and TCRdb holds only the in-frame ones, with some missing. The sample comprises around 250,000 clones, approximately 82% of which are singletons, and 5% rests with the top ten.

The source material was PBMCs or T cells enriched from blood (not recorded which). The chain combines TRBV11-2 with TRBJ2-1, with 8 nucleotides matching TRBD1. The sequence came from a man aged 40-49 years who had been exposed to COVID-19. CDR3 region: CASSRDRSSYNEQFF. The CDR3 DNA follows: TGTGCCAGCAGCAGGGACAGGAGCTCCTACAATGAGCAGTTCTTC.